This paragraph covers one T cell receptor beta chain sequence. Trimming took 6 bases from V and 2 from J; bases not matched to a gene: 8. Germline V gives CDR1 LGHNA, CDR2 YSLEER. This CDR3 has 15 residues. The method was immunoSEQ multiplex PCR; TCRdb's version includes in-frame clones alone and lacks a portion of them. The sample has about 71,000 clones; around 94% are singletons. The entry originates in a study of T cell changes during pregnancy in multiple sclerosis. This chain joins TRBV4-3 and TRBJ2-7; TRBD2 agrees at 9 bases. This TCR came from a female donor with multiple sclerosis, enrolled in a pregnancy study. The specimen comprised peripheral blood, sampled in the third trimester of pregnancy. CDR3 bases: TGCGCCAGCAGTCACACTAGCGGGTTTACCTACGAGCAGTACTTC. Encoded protein: CASSHTSGFTYEQYF.